This record concerns one TCR beta chain sequence. Its antigen is not identified. Single viable CD3+CD4+CD8-CD45RO+ cells were sorted as the memory CD4+ T cells. Positive selection with CD4 microbeads enriched total CD4+ T cells. The sample belongs to a study of memory CD4+ T cells and cytomegalovirus serostatus. About the study: Healthy Belgian adult donors included about nine CMV-positive and 24 CMV-negative people. Findings and caveats of the study: CD4+ memory repertoires contained about 40% of the 164 reported CMV TCRbeta sequences. A US-trained random forest predicted CMV serostatus with median AUC around 0.9.

Trimming stripped 3 bases from V and 3 bases from J, with 12 bases between. Per germline, CDR1 SEHNR and CDR2 FQNEAQ (reference sequence). CDR3 length: 16 amino acids. Sequenced by immunoSEQ multiplex PCR; TCRdb stores in-frame clones only, minus some. The data contain around 50,000 clones, under 80% of them singletons. This clonotype originated in an adult in good health and CMV-seronegative. The chain uses TRBV7-9 and TRBJ2-6; possible D gene TRBD2, 7 bases. The sample taken for sequencing was memory CD4+ T cells from blood. The CDR3 DNA is TGTGCCAGCAGCTTTGGGGGGGCGCTTGGGGCCAACGTCCTGACTTTC. Translating it yields CASSFGGALGANVLTF.